The 20 T cell receptor beta chains given below trace back to one sample, sequenced in a study of CD8 T cells in Susac syndrome. RNA totalling roughly 0.45 to 1 ug underwent reverse transcription with random hexamers. TCRdb re-derived calls from the immunoSEQ multiplex PCR reads in MiXCR, one entry per CDR3 protein. The sample contains about 130,000 distinct CDR3 sequences, about 95% of which appear only once. Sequencing input: CD4+ T cells from PBMCs. The receptors derive from a human donor in good health.

The chain couples TRBV18 to TRBJ2-7, with no clear D. V gave up 5 bases and J gave up 4 bases, with 15 bases separating them. Germline V lookup: CDR1 KGHSH, CDR2 LQKENI. The CDR3 is made up of 14 amino acids. This chain's CDR3 is CASSAGKPVYEQYF. CDR3 bases: TGTGCCAGCTCAGCTGGGAAGCCCGTTTACGAGCAGTACTTC. Full variable domain (rest looked up from reference TRBV18 and TRBJ2-7): NAGVMQNPRHLVRRRGQEARLRCSPMKGHSHVYWYRQLPEEGLKFMVYLQKENIIDESGMPKERFSAEFPKEGPSILRIQQVVRGDSAAYFCASSAGKPVYEQYFGPGTRLTVT.

The sample holds one count of this clonotype. The chain employs TRBV20-1 and TRBJ2-1; D is perhaps TRBD2 (5 bases). Germline lookup yields CDR1 DFQATT and CDR2 SNEGSKA (reference sequence). CDR3 length equals 12 residues. V lost 0 bases and J lost 9, with 9 bases in between. CDR3 bases: TGCAGTGCTAGAGATGGGCGGGTTGAGCAGTTCTTC. It encodes CSARDGRVEQFF.

The V call is TRBV6-1, the J call TRBJ2-6; 8 bases match TRBD1. Germline V gives CDR1 MNHNS, CDR2 SASEGT. This CDR3 has 15 residues. J gave up 0 bases and V 11 bases, and 6 bases lay outside the gene matches. Here the CDR3 DNA reads TGTGCCGGAGCCACAGGGGGCTCTGGGGCCAACGTCCTGACTTTC. Encoded protein: CAGATGGSGANVLTF.

The genes are TRBV20-1 and TRBJ2-5; D uncertain. CDR1 and CDR2 from the germline V gene are DFQATT and SNEGSKA (reference sequence). The CDR3 length is 12 residues. Trimming took 3 bases from V and 4 from J, leaving 9 bases between them. In nucleotides, the CDR3 is TGCAGTGCTAGTCCCCGGGTAGAGACCCAGTACTTC. Amino acid sequence: CSASPRVETQYF.

The chain combines TRBV3-1 with TRBJ2-4; TRBD1 might be the D (6 bases). The CDR3 is made up of 16 amino acids. Germline CDR1 and CDR2: LGHDT and YNNKEL (reference sequence). Trimming removed 0 bases from V and 6 bases from J, with 15 bases in between. The CDR3 protein is CASSQERKTGRNIQYF. DNA for the CDR3: TGTGCCAGCAGCCAAGAGAGGAAGACAGGACGAAACATTCAGTACTTC.

The chain couples TRBV24-1 to TRBJ2-4; D is unresolved. CDR3 length equals 15 residues. The germline CDR1 and CDR2 sequences are KGHDR and SFDVKD. The V end was cut by 4 bases, the J end by 0 bases, with 9 bases between. The CDR3 DNA is TGTGCCACCAGTGACCGGACCCTAGCCAAAAACATTCAGTACTTC. It specifies CATSDRTLAKNIQYF.

The chain combines TRBV30 with TRBJ1-4; 8 bases agree with TRBD1. Germline trimming cut 5 bases from V and 5 bases from J; bases unmatched to any gene: 4. CDR3 length: 13 residues. Germline assignment: CDR1 GTSNPN and CDR2 SVGIG (reference sequence). DNA of the CDR3: TGTGCCTGGCAGGGGGCAGGGAATGAAAAACTGTTTTTT. Its protein product is CAWQGAGNEKLFF.

The chain joins TRBV3-1 to TRBJ1-2, with a tentative D call TRBD1 (5 bases). The V end was cut by 1 base, the J end by 7 bases, with 16 bases between. The CDR3 has 15 amino acids. Germline-derived CDR1 and CDR2 are LGHDT and YNNKEL (reference sequence). The CDR3: CASSQGSEGRGGYTF. The CDR3 DNA reads TGTGCCAGCAGCCAAGGTTCGGAGGGGAGAGGTGGCTACACCTTC. The variable domain in full, with the rest retrieved from reference TRBV3-1 and TRBJ1-2, is DTAVSQTPKYLVTQMGNDKSIKCEQNLGHDTMYWYKQDSKKFLKIMFSYNNKELIINETVPNRFSPKSPDKAHLNLHINSLELGDSAVYFCASSQGSEGRGGYTFGSGTRLTVV.

V is TRBV18 and J is TRBJ1-4; D not resolved. V lost 1 base, J lost 0 bases, and 15 bases lay in between. This CDR3 is 18 amino acids long. CDR1 KGHSH and CDR2 LQKENI come from the germline V gene. As DNA, the CDR3 is TGTGCCAGCTCACCACAGGGCGCCTTGGTTGCAACTAATGAAAAACTGTTTTTT. It specifies CASSPQGALVATNEKLFF.

The chain uses TRBV30 and TRBJ1-1; 8 bases map to TRBD1. CDR3 length: 14 residues. V trimming: 0 bases; J trimming: 8 bases; junction bases outside the gene matches: 8. Germline V lookup: CDR1 GTSNPN, CDR2 SVGIG (reference sequence). The CDR3 sequence: CAWSVSLDRGEAFF. As DNA, the CDR3 is TGTGCCTGGAGTGTATCCCTTGACAGGGGAGAAGCTTTCTTT.

The genes are TRBV6-2 or TRBV6-3 and TRBJ1-2, with TRBD1 as a possible D gene (6 bases). Per the germline V gene, CDR1 is MNHEY and CDR2 is SVGEGT. CDR3 length: 11 residues. The germline V and J ends were trimmed by 5 bases and 8 bases, with 9 bases remaining between them. CDR3 amino acids: CASSLTGGYTF. The CDR3 DNA follows: TGTGCCAGCAGTCTGACAGGAGGCTACACCTTC.

This chain joins TRBV30 and TRBJ1-1; TRBD1 is a possible D gene (6 bases). Trimming stripped 4 bases from V and 4 bases from J, with 10 bases between. The CDR3 extends over 12 amino acids. Per the germline V gene, CDR1 is GTSNPN and CDR2 is SVGIG (reference sequence). The CDR3 region is CAWTPTGTEAFF. For the CDR3, the DNA is TGTGCCTGGACCCCGACAGGCACTGAAGCTTTCTTT.

The rearrangement links TRBV25-1 to TRBJ2-1; 9 nucleotides agree with TRBD2. V lost 6 bases, J lost 8 bases, and 14 bases stayed unmatched. CDR3 size: 16 residues. The V gene's germline CDR1 is MGHDK and CDR2 SYGVNS. This CDR3 reads CASSPDAGGPWDEQFF. The CDR3 DNA reads TGTGCCAGCAGCCCGGATGCGGGAGGGCCGTGGGATGAGCAGTTCTTC.

This sequence joins TRBV29-1 and TRBJ1-3, with unresolved D. Germline CDR1 is SQVTM and CDR2 is ANQGSEA. The CDR3 spans 13 residues. V was pared by 0 bases and J by 4 bases, with 7 bases between. DNA of the CDR3: TGCAGCGTTGAAGAGATTTACGGAAACACCATATATTTT. Its protein is CSVEEIYGNTIYF.

The chain links TRBV5-4 to TRBJ1-1, with a tentative D call TRBD1 (6 bases). With 7 bases removed from V and 0 bases from J, the gap between germline ends came to 16 bases. This CDR3 has 15 amino acids. Germline CDR1 SGHNT, CDR2 YYREEE (reference sequence). In nucleotides, the CDR3 is TGTGCCAGCTCACCTCCGGGACAAATGAACACTGAAGCTTTCTTT. This gives the protein CASSPPGQMNTEAFF.

As DNA, the CDR3 is TGTGCCAGCAGCTCGGCCAGGGTTTTGGCCAACGTCCTGACTTTC. Residues: CASSSARVLANVLTF. The chain combines TRBV5-6 with TRBJ2-6; TRBD1 is a possible D gene (5 bases). V shed 3 bases and J shed 6 bases, with 13 bases lying between them. CDR3 length equals 15 residues. Germline CDR1 SGHDT, CDR2 YYEEEE. Full variable domain (missing parts from reference TRBV5-6 and TRBJ2-6): DAGVTQSPTHLIKTRGQQVTLRCSPKSGHDTVSWYQQALGQGPQFIFQYYEEEERQRGNFPDRFSGHQFPNYSSELNVNALLLGDSALYLCASSSARVLANVLTFGAGSRLTVL.

The V call is TRBV29-1, the J call TRBJ1-1; D possibly corresponds to TRBD1 (5 bases). Germline V gene data show CDR1 as SQVTM and CDR2 as ANQGSEA. The V end was cut by 4 bases, the J end by 4 bases, with 13 bases between. This CDR3 comprises 13 residues. CDR3 coding DNA: TGCAGCGTTGTTTCCGCAAGGGGCACTGAAGCTTTCTTT. The encoded protein is CSVVSARGTEAFF.

This clonotype was observed a handful of times. The chain uses TRBV29-1 and TRBJ2-7; TRBD1 aligns across 10 bases. V shed 5 bases, J shed 1 base, and the junction held 2 bases outside the gene matches. The CDR3 contains 13 residues. The V gene's germline CDR1 is SQVTM and CDR2 ANQGSEA. CDR3: CSVRTGGSYEQYF. The DNA of the CDR3 is TGCAGCGTTCGGACAGGGGGGTCCTACGAGCAGTACTTC.

The chain has TRBV14 and TRBJ2-7, with D possibly being TRBD1 (6 bases). The CDR3 consists of 13 residues. With 5 bases removed from V and 4 bases from J, the gap between germline ends came to 12 bases. CDR1 SGHDN and CDR2 FVKESK come from the germline V gene. The CDR3 protein is CASSRGTFYEQYF. The CDR3 DNA reads TGTGCCAGCAGCAGGGGGACCTTTTACGAGCAGTACTTC.

CDR3 DNA sequence: TGTGCCAGCGGAAGGGGGGGGGCCACCGGGGAGCTGTTTTTT. Protein product: CASGRGGATGELFF. The V call is TRBV2, the J call TRBJ2-2, with TRBD2 as a possible D gene (7 bases). The CDR3 is 14 amino acids. Trimming cost V 8 bases and J 4 bases, with 14 bases left between them. Germline lookup yields CDR1 SNHLY and CDR2 FYNNEI.